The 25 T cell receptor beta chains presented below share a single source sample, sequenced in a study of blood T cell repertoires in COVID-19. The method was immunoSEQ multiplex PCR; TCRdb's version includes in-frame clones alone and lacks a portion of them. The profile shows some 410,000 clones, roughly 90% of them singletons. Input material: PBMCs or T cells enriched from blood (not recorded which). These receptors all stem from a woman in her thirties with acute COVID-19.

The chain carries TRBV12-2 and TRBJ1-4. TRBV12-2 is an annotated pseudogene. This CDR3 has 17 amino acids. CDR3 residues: CASLRFDDPPVRGKLFF. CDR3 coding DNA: TGTGCAAGTCTCCGCTTCGACGACCCCCCAGTGCGGGGAAAACTGTTTTTT.

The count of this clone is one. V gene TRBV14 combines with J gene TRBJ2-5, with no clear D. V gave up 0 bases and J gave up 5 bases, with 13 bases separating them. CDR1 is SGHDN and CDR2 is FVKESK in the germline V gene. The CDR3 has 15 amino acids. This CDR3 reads CASSQDENSGETQYF. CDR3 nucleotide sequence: TGTGCCAGCAGCCAAGATGAAAACAGTGGGGAGACCCAGTACTTC.

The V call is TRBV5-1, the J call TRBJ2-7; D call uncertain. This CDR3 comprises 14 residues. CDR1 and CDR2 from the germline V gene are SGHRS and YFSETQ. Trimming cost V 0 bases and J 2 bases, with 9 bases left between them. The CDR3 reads CASSLEHPTYEQYF. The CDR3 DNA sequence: TGCGCCAGCAGCTTGGAACACCCCACCTACGAGCAGTACTTC.

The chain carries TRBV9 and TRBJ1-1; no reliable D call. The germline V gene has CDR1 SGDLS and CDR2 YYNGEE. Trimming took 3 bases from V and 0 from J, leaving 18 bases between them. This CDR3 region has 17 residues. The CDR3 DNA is TGTGCCAGCAGCGATGACCAGCGCGGGTACATGAACACTGAAGCTTTCTTT. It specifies CASSDDQRGYMNTEAFF.

The DNA for the CDR3 is TGTGCCAGCAGTTCTGTAGGGGCTGTTTCACCCCTCCACTTT. As protein: CASSSVGAVSPLHF. The chain recombines TRBV28 with TRBJ1-6, with D possibly TRBD1 on 5 matching bases. Trimming cost V 4 bases and J 9 bases, with 13 bases left between them. CDR1 and CDR2 from the germline V gene are MDHEN and SYDVKM. The CDR3 spans 14 residues.

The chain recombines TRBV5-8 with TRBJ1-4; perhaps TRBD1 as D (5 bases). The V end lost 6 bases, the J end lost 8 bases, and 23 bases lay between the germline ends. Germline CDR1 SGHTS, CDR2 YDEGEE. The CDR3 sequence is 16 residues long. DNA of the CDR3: TGTGCCAGCACCCTAGGGCCGGGACTTAGAAACGAAAAACTGTTTTTT. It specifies CASTLGPGLRNEKLFF. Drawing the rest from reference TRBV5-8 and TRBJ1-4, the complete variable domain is EAGVTQSPTHLIKTRGQQATLRCSPISGHTSVYWYQQALGLGLQFLLWYDEGEERNRGNFPPRFSGRQFPNYSSELNVNALELEDSALYLCASTLGPGLRNEKLFFGSGTQLSVL.

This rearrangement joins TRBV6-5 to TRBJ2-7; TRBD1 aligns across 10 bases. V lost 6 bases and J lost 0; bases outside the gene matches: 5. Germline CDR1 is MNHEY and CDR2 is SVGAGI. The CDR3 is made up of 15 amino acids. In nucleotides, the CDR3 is TGTGCCAGCAGCCTCCGGGACAGGGGCTCCTACGAGCAGTACTTC. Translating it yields CASSLRDRGSYEQYF.

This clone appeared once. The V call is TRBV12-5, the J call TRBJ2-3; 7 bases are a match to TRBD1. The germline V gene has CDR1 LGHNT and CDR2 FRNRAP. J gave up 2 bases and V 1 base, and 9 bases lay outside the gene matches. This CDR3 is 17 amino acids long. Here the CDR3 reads CASGLAPTGAPTDTQYF. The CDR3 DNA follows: TGTGCTAGTGGTTTGGCCCCAACAGGGGCCCCCACAGATACGCAGTATTTT. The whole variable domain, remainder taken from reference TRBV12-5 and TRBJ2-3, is DARVTQTPRHKVTEMGQEVTMRCQPILGHNTVFWYRQTMMQGLELLAYFRNRAPLDDSGMPKDRFSAEMPDATLATLKIQPSEPRDSAVYFCASGLAPTGAPTDTQYFGPGTRLTVL.

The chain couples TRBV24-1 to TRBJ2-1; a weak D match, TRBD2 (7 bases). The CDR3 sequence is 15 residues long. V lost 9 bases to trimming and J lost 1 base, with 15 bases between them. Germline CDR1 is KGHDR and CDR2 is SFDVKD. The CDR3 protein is CATARGGGSYNEQFF. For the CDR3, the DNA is TGTGCCACCGCCCGAGGGGGGGGATCCTACAATGAGCAGTTCTTC.

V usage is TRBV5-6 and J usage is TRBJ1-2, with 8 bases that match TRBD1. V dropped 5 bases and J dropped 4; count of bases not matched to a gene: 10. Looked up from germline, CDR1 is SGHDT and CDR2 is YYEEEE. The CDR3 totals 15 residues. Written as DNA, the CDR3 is TGTGCCAGCAGTTTTGGGACAGGAGCCAGCTATGGCTACACCTTC. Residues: CASSFGTGASYGYTF.

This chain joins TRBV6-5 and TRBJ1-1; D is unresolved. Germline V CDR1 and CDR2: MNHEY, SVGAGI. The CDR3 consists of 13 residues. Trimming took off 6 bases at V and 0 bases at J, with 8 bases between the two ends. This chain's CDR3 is CASRRDMNTEAFF. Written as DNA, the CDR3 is TGTGCCAGCAGAAGAGATATGAACACTGAAGCTTTCTTT.

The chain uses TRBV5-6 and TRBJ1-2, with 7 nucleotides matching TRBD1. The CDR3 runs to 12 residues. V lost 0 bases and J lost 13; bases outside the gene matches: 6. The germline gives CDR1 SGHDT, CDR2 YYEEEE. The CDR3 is CASSLERGRGTF. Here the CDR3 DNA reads TGTGCCAGCAGCTTGGAGAGGGGGCGCGGCACCTTC.

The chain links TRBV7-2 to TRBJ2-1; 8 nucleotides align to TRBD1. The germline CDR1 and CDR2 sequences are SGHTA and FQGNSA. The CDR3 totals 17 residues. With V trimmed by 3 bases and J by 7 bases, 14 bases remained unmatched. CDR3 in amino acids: CASSLTGDGARRNEQFF. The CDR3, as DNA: TGTGCCAGCAGCTTGACAGGGGATGGGGCGCGGCGGAATGAGCAGTTCTTC.

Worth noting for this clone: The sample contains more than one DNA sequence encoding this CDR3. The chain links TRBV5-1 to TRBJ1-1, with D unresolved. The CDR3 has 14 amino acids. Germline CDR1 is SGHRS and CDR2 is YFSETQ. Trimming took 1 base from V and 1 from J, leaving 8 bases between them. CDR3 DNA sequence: TGCGCCAGCAGCTTGTCAGGAGGGAACACTGAAGCTTTCTTT. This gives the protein CASSLSGGNTEAFF. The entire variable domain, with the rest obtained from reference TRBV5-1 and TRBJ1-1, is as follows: KAGVTQTPRYLIKTRGQQVTLSCSPISGHRSVSWYQQTPGQGLQFLFEYFSETQRNKGNFPGRFSGRQFSNSRSEMNVSTLELGDSALYLCASSLSGGNTEAFFGQGTRLTVV.

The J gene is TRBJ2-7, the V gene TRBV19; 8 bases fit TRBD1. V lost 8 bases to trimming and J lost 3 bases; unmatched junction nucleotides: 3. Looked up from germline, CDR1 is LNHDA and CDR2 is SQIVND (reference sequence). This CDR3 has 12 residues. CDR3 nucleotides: TGTGCCAGTTCCGACAGGGGCTACGAGCAGTACTTC. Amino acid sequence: CASSDRGYEQYF. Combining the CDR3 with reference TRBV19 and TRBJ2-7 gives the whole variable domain DGGITQSPKYLFRKEGQNVTLSCEQNLNHDAMYWYRQDPGQGLRLIYYSQIVNDFQKGDIAEGYSVSREKKESFPLTVTSAQKNPTAFYLCASSDRGYEQYFGPGTRLTVT.

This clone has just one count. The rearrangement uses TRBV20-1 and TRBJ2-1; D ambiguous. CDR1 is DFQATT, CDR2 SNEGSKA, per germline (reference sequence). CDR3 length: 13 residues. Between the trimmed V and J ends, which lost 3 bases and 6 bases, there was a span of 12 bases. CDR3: CSASSLTPNEQFF. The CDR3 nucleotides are TGCAGTGCTAGTAGCCTAACTCCCAATGAGCAGTTCTTC.

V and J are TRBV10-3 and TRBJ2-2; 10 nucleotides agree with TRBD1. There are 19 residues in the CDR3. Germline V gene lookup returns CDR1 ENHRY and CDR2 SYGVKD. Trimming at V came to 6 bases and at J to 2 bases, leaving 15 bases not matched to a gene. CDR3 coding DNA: TGTGCCATCAGGGTTCGTTCCTCTGGGACAGGGGCCAACACCGGGGAGCTGTTTTTT. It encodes CAIRVRSSGTGANTGELFF.

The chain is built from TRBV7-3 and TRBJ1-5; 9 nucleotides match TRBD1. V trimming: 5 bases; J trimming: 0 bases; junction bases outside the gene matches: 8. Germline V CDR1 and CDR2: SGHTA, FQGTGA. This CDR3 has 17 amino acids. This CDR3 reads CASSTDRGLYSNQPQHF. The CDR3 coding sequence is TGTGCCAGCAGCACGGACAGGGGACTGTATAGCAATCAGCCCCAGCATTTT. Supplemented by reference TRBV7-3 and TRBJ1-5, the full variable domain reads GAGVSQTPSNKVTEKGKYVELRCDPISGHTALYWYRQSLGQGPEFLIYFQGTGAADDSGLPNDRFFAVRPEGSVSTLKIQRTERGDSAVYLCASSTDRGLYSNQPQHFGDGTRLSIL.

CDR3 residues: CASRTPGDYGYTF. CDR3 nucleotide sequence: TGTGCCAGCAGAACACCGGGAGACTATGGCTACACCTTC. This chain links TRBV12-3 or TRBV12-4 with TRBJ1-2, with D unresolved. V was clipped by 6 bases and J by 3 bases, with 11 bases between them. This CDR3 is 13 amino acids long.

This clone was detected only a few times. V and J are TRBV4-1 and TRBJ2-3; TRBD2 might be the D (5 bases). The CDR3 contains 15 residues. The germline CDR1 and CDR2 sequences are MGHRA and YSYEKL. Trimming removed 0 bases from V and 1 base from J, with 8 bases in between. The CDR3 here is CASSQDPRGTDTQYF. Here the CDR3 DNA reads TGCGCCAGCAGCCAAGATCCGCGGGGCACAGATACGCAGTATTTT.

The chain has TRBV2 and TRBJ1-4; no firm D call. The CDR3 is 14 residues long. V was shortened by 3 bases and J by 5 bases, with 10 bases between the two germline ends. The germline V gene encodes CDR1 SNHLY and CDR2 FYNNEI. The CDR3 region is CASSEAGHNEKLFF. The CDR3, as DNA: TGTGCCAGCAGTGAGGCGGGCCACAATGAAAAACTGTTTTTT. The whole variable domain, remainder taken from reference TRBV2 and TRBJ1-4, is EPEVTQTPSHQVTQMGQEVILRCVPISNHLYFYWYRQILGQKVEFLVSFYNNEISEKSEIFDDQFSVERPDGSNFTLKIRSTKLEDSAMYFCASSEAGHNEKLFFGSGTQLSVL.

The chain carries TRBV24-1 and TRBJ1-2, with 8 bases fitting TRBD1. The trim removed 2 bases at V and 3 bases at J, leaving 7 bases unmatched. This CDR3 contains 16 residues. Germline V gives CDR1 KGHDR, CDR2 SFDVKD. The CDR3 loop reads CATSDSEDRAYYGYTF. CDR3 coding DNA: TGTGCCACCAGTGATTCGGAGGACAGGGCTTACTATGGCTACACCTTC.

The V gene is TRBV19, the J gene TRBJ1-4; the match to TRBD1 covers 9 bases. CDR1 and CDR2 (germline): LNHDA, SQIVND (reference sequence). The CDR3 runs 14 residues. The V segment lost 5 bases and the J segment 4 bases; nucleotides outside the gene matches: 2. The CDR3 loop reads CASSPGQGNEKLFF. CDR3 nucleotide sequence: TGTGCCAGTAGTCCGGGACAGGGTAATGAAAAACTGTTTTTT.

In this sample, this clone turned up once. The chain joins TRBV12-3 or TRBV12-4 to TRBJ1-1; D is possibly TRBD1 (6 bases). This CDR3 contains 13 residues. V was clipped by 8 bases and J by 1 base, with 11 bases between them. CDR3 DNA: TGTGCCAGCTATCGACAGGCGAACACTGAAGCTTTCTTT. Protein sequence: CASYRQANTEAFF.

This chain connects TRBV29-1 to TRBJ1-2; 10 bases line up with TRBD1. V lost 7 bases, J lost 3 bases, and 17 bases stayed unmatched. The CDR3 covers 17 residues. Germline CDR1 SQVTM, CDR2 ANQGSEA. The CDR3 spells CSARIVPTGGDDYGYTF. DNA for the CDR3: TGCAGCGCCCGAATAGTACCGACAGGGGGCGACGACTATGGCTACACCTTC.